The 25 T cell receptor beta chains given below trace back to one sample, sequenced in a study of T cells expressing NK-cell markers. TCRdb re-called the 5' RACE reads and shows each CDR3 protein once, DNA omitted. The table lists tens of thousands of distinct CDR3 sequences. Input material: blood T cells: a sorted CD56 or NKG2C T cell subset, CD4+ or CD8+ T cells, or bulk PBMC T cells (not recorded which). The receptor set was obtained from a woman between 18 and 75 years old in good health.

The V call is TRBV6-5, the J call TRBJ2-3; absent DNA, TCRdb's TRBD1 call cannot be checked. CDR3 length: 14 amino acids. From germline, CDR1 is MNHEY and CDR2 SVGAGI. This CDR3 is CASSSQLQGREQYF.

The V gene is TRBV5-1, the J gene TRBJ2-1. The CDR3 covers 13 residues. Germline CDR1 is SGHRS and CDR2 is YFSETQ. The CDR3: CASTLSSYNEQFF.

This chain links TRBV9 with TRBJ2-7; TCRdb outputs TRBD2, but without DNA this stays unchecked. Germline lookup yields CDR1 SGDLS and CDR2 YYNGEE. The CDR3 covers 15 residues. CDR3 loop: CASSFLESLAGEQYF.

The J gene is TRBJ2-4, the V gene TRBV5-6; TCRdb's D call, TRBD2, is unchecked because there is no DNA. CDR1 and CDR2 from the germline V gene are SGHDT and YYEEEE. This CDR3 spans 18 amino acids. CDR3 sequence reads: CASSLERGGRKAKNIQYF.

CDR3 sequence reads: CASSFMTGRGETQYF. The chain joins TRBV7-9 to TRBJ2-5; TCRdb designates TRBD1, a call that cannot be tested without DNA. CDR3 length: 15 residues. Germline CDR1 SEHNR, CDR2 FQNEAQ (reference sequence).

The chain has TRBV20-1 and TRBJ2-7; lacking DNA, the TRBD1 call made by TCRdb goes unchecked. CDR1 is DFQATT and CDR2 is SNEGSKA in the germline V gene (reference sequence). This CDR3 spans 13 amino acids. CDR3 region: CSATTGSSYEQYF.

V usage is TRBV24-1 and J usage is TRBJ2-3. The CDR3 has 14 residues. Germline V gene sequence: CDR1 KGHDR, CDR2 SFDVKD. The CDR3 reads CATSKAGRSDTQYF.

The chain joins TRBV4-1 to TRBJ2-7; TCRdb's D call, TRBD2, is unchecked because there is no DNA. This CDR3 has 15 amino acids. Germline lookup yields CDR1 MGHRA and CDR2 YSYEKL. This CDR3 is CASSQERAWRGEQYF.

V gene TRBV20-1 combines with J gene TRBJ2-1; the D call of TRBD2 rests on TCRdb alone, since no DNA is present to check it. The germline V gene has CDR1 DFQATT and CDR2 SNEGSKA (reference sequence). CDR3 length equals 15 residues. The CDR3 sequence: CSATSAGLDYNEQFF.

The chain combines TRBV6-2 or TRBV6-3 with TRBJ2-1. CDR3 size: 12 residues. The germline V gene encodes CDR1 MNHEY and CDR2 SVGEGT. CDR3: CASSFGSGEQFF.

V usage is TRBV7-2 and J usage is TRBJ2-2; TCRdb's assignment of TRBD1 cannot be checked, as there is no DNA. Germline CDR1 and CDR2: SGHTA and FQGNSA. This CDR3 spans 12 amino acids. This CDR3 reads CASSFWGEELFF.

Here the CDR3 reads CASSLLVGGRVGEQYF. The genes are TRBV27 and TRBJ2-7; absent DNA, TCRdb's TRBD2 call cannot be checked. Germline V gene data show CDR1 as MNHEY and CDR2 as SMNVEV (reference sequence). CDR3 length: 16 amino acids.

J is TRBJ2-1 and V is TRBV4-1. The V gene's germline CDR1 is MGHRA and CDR2 YSYEKL. The CDR3 is 15 residues long. CDR3 sequence reads: CASSQGVGLYNEQFF.

This rearrangement joins TRBV29-1 to TRBJ2-1; TCRdb proposes TRBD2, but this gene call is untestable without DNA. The CDR3 has 14 residues. Germline V gene data show CDR1 as SQVTM and CDR2 as ANQGSEA. The CDR3 loop reads CSVDLGVSYNEQFF.

This chain uses TRBV27 with TRBJ2-3; TCRdb's assignment of TRBD1 cannot be checked, as there is no DNA. CDR1 and CDR2 (germline): MNHEY, SMNVEV (reference sequence). The CDR3 has 13 amino acids. CDR3 residues: CASSWARGDTQYF.

V is TRBV6-5 and J is TRBJ2-1; TCRdb indicates TRBD2, and absent DNA this call remains unverified. From germline, CDR1 is MNHEY and CDR2 SVGAGI. The CDR3 totals 15 residues. CDR3 sequence: CASSSALAGAGEQFF.

This CDR3 reads CASSLQREEKYEQYF. The chain uses TRBV27 and TRBJ2-7; with no DNA, the TCRdb D assignment of TRBD2 cannot be verified. Germline V gene sequence: CDR1 MNHEY, CDR2 SMNVEV (reference sequence). This CDR3 is 15 amino acids long.

CDR3 sequence: CASSQDQRGREQFF. The chain employs TRBV4-1 and TRBJ2-1; as DNA is missing, the TRBD2 call by TCRdb cannot be tested. This CDR3 has 14 residues. CDR1 is MGHRA and CDR2 is YSYEKL in the germline V gene.

This chain uses TRBV29-1 with TRBJ1-1; with no DNA, the TCRdb D assignment of TRBD1 cannot be verified. The germline CDR1 and CDR2 sequences are SQVTM and ANQGSEA. This CDR3 spans 11 amino acids. CDR3 amino acids: CSVELTGEAFF.

The rearrangement links TRBV3-1 to TRBJ2-3; TCRdb's D gene call, TRBD1, goes unchecked for lack of DNA. This CDR3 comprises 15 residues. The germline CDR1 and CDR2 sequences are LGHDT and YNNKEL (reference sequence). CDR3 in amino acids: CASSPRDRETDTQYF.

The V and J genes are TRBV11-2 and TRBJ2-1; TCRdb names TRBD2, which stays unverified in the absence of DNA. Germline V gene lookup returns CDR1 SGHAT and CDR2 FQNNGV. The CDR3 runs to 14 residues. CDR3 region: CASSYPGLYNEQFF. Looking up the rest from reference TRBV11-2 and TRBJ2-1 gives the full variable domain: EAGVAQSPRYKIIEKRQSVAFWCNPISGHATLYWYQQILGQGPKLLIQFQNNGVVDDSQLPKDRFSAERLKGVDSTLKIQPAKLEDSAVYLCASSYPGLYNEQFFGPGTRLTVL.

This chain's CDR3 is CASSFYSSNQPQHF. The J gene is TRBJ1-5, the V gene TRBV28. Per germline, CDR1 MDHEN and CDR2 SYDVKM. This CDR3 region has 14 residues.

The V call is TRBV5-1, the J call TRBJ1-5. Germline V gene lookup returns CDR1 SGHRS and CDR2 YFSETQ. There are 14 residues in the CDR3. The chain's CDR3 is CASSLRYSNQPQHF.

The chain links TRBV15 to TRBJ2-7; TCRdb selects TRBD1, and the lack of DNA leaves this call unchecked. In germline, CDR1 is LNHNV, CDR2 YYDKDF (reference sequence). This CDR3 spans 14 amino acids. CDR3 amino acids: CATSRAGGKHEQYF.

This rearrangement joins TRBV6-5 to TRBJ2-1; TCRdb proposes TRBD1, but this gene call is untestable without DNA. Germline V gives CDR1 MNHEY, CDR2 SVGAGI. CDR3 length equals 17 residues. CDR3 residues: CASSYPRRGVLLAEQFF.